This TCR beta chain was observed in a study of metastatic and nonmetastatic thyroid tumors. Only a few counts were recorded for this clone. Its target is unknown. Treatment of any kind had been given to no patient before thyroid surgery. TCRdb re-called the PCR reads through MiXCR. The sample records 20,000 or so clones, roughly a quarter being singletons. Study outcomes and limitations: Within blood and tumor, benign nodules reportedly had significantly lower TCR beta diversity than malignant thyroid tumors did.

Trimming stripped 8 bases from V and 3 bases from J, with 26 bases between. CDR3 length: 18 residues. Germline CDR1 MNHEY, CDR2 SMNVEV (reference sequence). The TCR was taken from a female donor with papillary thyroid cancer or a benign thyroid nodule (not recorded which). Some clones in this sample may be carry-over from other donors' samples. The J gene is TRBJ1-5, the V gene TRBV27; possible D gene TRBD1, 6 bases. The sample was blood. CDR3 nucleotide sequence: TGTGCCAGCGGCCCCCGACAGGACGGTAGGGGCTACAATCAGCCCCAGCATTTT. This encodes CASGPRQDGRGYNQPQHF.